The 15 T cell receptor beta chains presented below share a single source sample, sequenced in a study of blood T cell repertoires in COVID-19. Measured with immunoSEQ multiplex PCR; TCRdb has only the in-frame clones, and not every one. The sample records 110,000 or so clones, approximately 83% being singletons. Sequenced material: peripheral blood. The receptor source for this set is a man aged 50 to 59 with acute or convalescent COVID-19.

The V and J genes are TRBV9 and TRBJ2-3; tentative D call: TRBD2 (6 bases). V dropped 4 bases and J dropped 2 bases, with 17 bases sitting between them. The CDR3 contains 16 residues. The germline V gene encodes CDR1 SGDLS and CDR2 YYNGEE. The CDR3 reads CASSNLGGLVTDTQYF. The CDR3 nucleotides read TGTGCCAGCAGCAATCTGGGGGGACTCGTCACAGATACGCAGTATTTT. The variable domain in full, with the rest retrieved from reference TRBV9 and TRBJ2-3, is DSGVTQTPKHLITATGQRVTLRCSPRSGDLSVYWYQQSLDQGLQFLIQYYNGEERAKGNILERFSAQQFPDLHSELNLSSLELGDSALYFCASSNLGGLVTDTQYFGPGTRLTVL.

The DNA for the CDR3 is TGTGCCAGCAGGGAGGGGCATAGCAATCAGCCCCAGCATTTT. As protein: CASREGHSNQPQHF. The genes are TRBV6-5 and TRBJ1-5, with a possible D match to TRBD1 (5 bases). Trimming left V 6 bases short and J 0 bases short, with 9 bases between. Germline-derived CDR1 and CDR2 are MNHEY and SVGAGI. The CDR3 extends over 14 amino acids.

The rearrangement joins TRBV11-2 to TRBJ1-5; 7 nucleotides match TRBD1. CDR1 and CDR2 from the germline V gene are SGHAT and FQNNGV. There are 15 residues in the CDR3. Trimming at V came to 5 bases and at J to 3 bases, leaving 7 bases not matched to a gene. CDR3: CASSPRTGSNQPQHF. The CDR3 bases are TGTGCCAGCAGCCCGAGGACAGGCTCCAATCAGCCCCAGCATTTT.

This rearrangement joins TRBV9 to TRBJ1-2, with D hard to call. There are 12 residues in the CDR3. V lost 6 bases and J lost 4, with 10 bases in between. CDR1 is SGDLS and CDR2 is YYNGEE in the germline V gene. CDR3 region: CASNSQAYGYTF. CDR3 DNA: TGTGCCAGCAATAGTCAGGCCTATGGCTACACCTTC. The variable domain in full, with the rest retrieved from reference TRBV9 and TRBJ1-2, is DSGVTQTPKHLITATGQRVTLRCSPRSGDLSVYWYQQSLDQGLQFLIQYYNGEERAKGNILERFSAQQFPDLHSELNLSSLELGDSALYFCASNSQAYGYTFGSGTRLTVV.

The chain combines TRBV2 with TRBJ1-6; TRBD1 might be the D (6 bases). The V end was cut by 2 bases, the J end by 5 bases, with 13 bases between. Germline-derived CDR1 and CDR2 are SNHLY and FYNNEI. The length of the CDR3 is 16 residues. The CDR3 coding sequence is TGTGCCAGCAGTGAAAGGGCAGGGGCCGATAATTCACCCCTCCACTTT. It translates to CASSERAGADNSPLHF.

This clone was recorded once. The chain links TRBV3-1 (or the pseudogene TRBV3-2) to TRBJ2-2; 8 nucleotides align to TRBD2. With 3 bases clipped from V and 5 bases from J, the junction kept 2 bases outside the gene matches. Germline CDR1 LGHDT, CDR2 YNNKEL (reference sequence). This CDR3 is built from 14 residues. This CDR3 is CASSQREATGELFF. The DNA of the CDR3 is TGTGCCAGCAGCCAGCGGGAGGCTACCGGGGAGCTGTTTTTT.

This clone came up once. The chain is built from TRBV7-3 and TRBJ2-3; 9 bases map to TRBD2. V lost 2 bases to trimming and J lost 5 bases; unmatched junction nucleotides: 5. The CDR3 contains 15 residues. Germline lookup yields CDR1 SGHTA and CDR2 FQGTGA. The CDR3 loop is CASSLAGGPGDTQYF. The CDR3 bases are TGTGCCAGCAGCTTAGCGGGGGGGCCCGGAGATACGCAGTATTTT.

CDR3 coding DNA: TGCAGCGTTGGGACAATTCTCCAAGAGACCCAGTACTTC. Its translation: CSVGTILQETQYF. J is TRBJ2-5 and V is TRBV29-1; the D gene is possibly TRBD1 (5 bases). Trimming stripped 4 bases from V and 1 base from J, with 10 bases between. The CDR3 contains 13 residues. Germline CDR1 SQVTM, CDR2 ANQGSEA.

This chain joins TRBV6-1 and TRBJ2-2, with 11 bases that match TRBD2. This CDR3 has 16 residues. With V trimmed by 4 bases and J by 4 bases, 5 bases remained unmatched. Germline V gives CDR1 MNHNS, CDR2 SASEGT. Here the CDR3 reads CASSVLAGVATGELFF. Here the CDR3 DNA reads TGTGCCAGCAGTGTACTAGCGGGGGTGGCCACCGGGGAGCTGTTTTTT.

The chain links TRBV9 to TRBJ2-7; TRBD1 might be the D (6 bases). Germline V gives CDR1 SGDLS, CDR2 YYNGEE. CDR3 size: 14 residues. V was shortened by 2 bases and J by 5 bases, with 14 bases between the two germline ends. CDR3 nucleotide sequence: TGTGCCAGCAGCGTCGGACAGAGGAGTCACGAGCAGTACTTC. Its protein product is CASSVGQRSHEQYF. Based on the CDR3 plus reference TRBV9 and TRBJ2-7, the full variable domain is DSGVTQTPKHLITATGQRVTLRCSPRSGDLSVYWYQQSLDQGLQFLIQYYNGEERAKGNILERFSAQQFPDLHSELNLSSLELGDSALYFCASSVGQRSHEQYFGPGTRLTVT.

This chain uses TRBV28 with TRBJ1-4; 8 positions agree with TRBD1. Germline V lookup: CDR1 MDHEN, CDR2 SYDVKM. The CDR3 is made up of 15 amino acids. J gave up 6 bases and V 5 bases, and 8 bases lay outside the gene matches. The CDR3: CASSITGTGDEKLFF. Written as DNA, the CDR3 is TGTGCCAGCAGTATAACCGGGACAGGAGATGAAAAACTGTTTTTT.

J is TRBJ1-2 and V is TRBV3-1 (or the pseudogene TRBV3-2); D is undetermined. The CDR3 spans 14 residues. The germline V and J ends were trimmed by 0 bases and 6 bases, with 11 bases remaining between them. The germline CDR1 and CDR2 sequences are LGHDT and YNNKEL (reference sequence). CDR3 in amino acids: CASSQDQAGHGYTF. CDR3 coding DNA: TGTGCCAGCAGCCAAGATCAAGCAGGTCATGGCTACACCTTC.

V and J are TRBV19 and TRBJ1-5; no firm D call. V was clipped by 5 bases and J by 6 bases, with 11 bases between them. The germline V gene encodes CDR1 LNHDA and CDR2 SQIVND (reference sequence). The CDR3 covers 13 residues. CDR3 in DNA: TGTGCCAGTAGTCCTCAGGTCGGTCAGCCCCAGCATTTT. It encodes CASSPQVGQPQHF.

The chain joins TRBV28 to TRBJ1-5; D perhaps matches TRBD1 (5 bases). Trimming removed 9 bases from V and 6 bases from J, with 15 bases in between. Germline CDR1 is MDHEN and CDR2 is SYDVKM. This CDR3 comprises 13 residues. This chain's CDR3 is CASQAGGSQPQHF. CDR3 nucleotide sequence: TGTGCCAGTCAGGCGGGGGGGAGTCAGCCCCAGCATTTT.

The CDR3 DNA is TGTGCCAGCAGTTACGGCCAGGATAACTACAATGAGCAGTTCTTC. Its translation is CASSYGQDNYNEQFF. The chain recombines TRBV6-5 with TRBJ2-1; D ambiguous. The CDR3 consists of 15 residues. Per the germline V gene, CDR1 is MNHEY and CDR2 is SVGAGI. Trimming left V 2 bases short and J 3 bases short, with 11 bases between.